The 26 T cell receptor beta chains below were found in one sample sequenced in a study of T-cell memory formation after mild COVID-19. Using its own MiXCR run on the 5' RACE reads, TCRdb lists one record per CDR3 protein. The sample lists about 400,000 distinct CDR3 sequences; about 22% were seen once. Specimen: PBMCs or a T cell subset sorted from them (not recorded which). These receptor sequences come from an adult woman who had mild COVID-19 (a few samples of this study predate the infection). Cell type and time point are not known.

The CDR3 sequence is CASSLTAISLGVNEQFF. In DNA, the CDR3 is TGTGCCAGCAGCTTAACCGCTATCAGCCTCGGGGTCAATGAGCAGTTCTTC. The V call is TRBV7-3, the J call TRBJ2-1; perhaps TRBD2 as D (5 bases). The germline V gene encodes CDR1 SGHTA and CDR2 FQGTGA. This CDR3 spans 17 amino acids. With 0 bases removed from V and 6 bases from J, the gap between germline ends came to 18 bases.

This CDR3 reads CATSRSWGQGPSSGANVLTF. The CDR3 nucleotides are TGTGCCACCAGTCGAAGCTGGGGACAGGGGCCTTCCTCTGGGGCCAACGTCCTGACTTTC. The chain recombines TRBV15 with TRBJ2-6; 10 bases align to TRBD1. The length of the CDR3 is 20 residues. J was trimmed by 0 bases and V by 6 bases; bases with no gene match: 14. Germline V CDR1 and CDR2: LNHNV, YYDKDF (reference sequence).

This clonotype has more than one count but fewer than ten. The chain joins TRBV7-2 to TRBJ1-2; 8 bases agree with TRBD1. Germline assignment: CDR1 SGHTA and CDR2 FQGNSA. The CDR3 loop spans 16 amino acids. The J segment lost 4 bases and the V segment lost 4 bases, leaving 11 bases of the junction unmatched. CDR3 DNA sequence: TGTGCCAGCAGCTCGCTTTCCGACAGGGGATTCTATGGCTACACCTTC. It is translated as CASSSLSDRGFYGYTF.

V usage is TRBV4-1 and J usage is TRBJ2-1; possibly TRBD2 for D (6 bases). Deletions cut 4 bases from V and 4 bases from J, with 14 bases between. This CDR3 spans 15 amino acids. Germline assignment: CDR1 MGHRA and CDR2 YSYEKL. The CDR3 is CASSPQAGSYNEQFF. The CDR3 DNA is TGCGCCAGCAGCCCCCAGGCGGGGAGTTACAATGAGCAGTTCTTC.

The chain couples TRBV12-3 or TRBV12-4 to TRBJ2-1; D unresolved. There are 14 residues in the CDR3. Trimming pared 6 bases from V and 0 bases from J, leaving 9 bases between. CDR3 DNA: TGTGCCAGCAGCCACATTAGCTCCTACAATGAGCAGTTCTTC. Amino acids: CASSHISSYNEQFF.

This clonotype was detected a few times. The chain employs TRBV5-5 and TRBJ2-1; TRBD2 aligns across 8 bases. The CDR3 spans 15 residues. J lost 3 bases, V lost 3 bases, and 5 bases had no gene match. Germline V gene lookup returns CDR1 SGHKS and CDR2 YYEKEE (reference sequence). The CDR3: CASSSLAEVYNEQFF. DNA for the CDR3: TGTGCCAGCAGCTCACTAGCGGAGGTCTACAATGAGCAGTTCTTC.

J is TRBJ2-3 and V is TRBV14; 10 bases are a match to TRBD2. Germline V gives CDR1 SGHDN, CDR2 FVKESK. This CDR3 has 16 residues. J gave up 2 bases and V 4 bases, and 6 bases lay outside the gene matches. The CDR3, as DNA: TGTGCCAGCAGCCCCGCGGGACTAGCGTTCACAGATACGCAGTATTTT. Its translation: CASSPAGLAFTDTQYF. The variable domain in full, with the rest retrieved from reference TRBV14 and TRBJ2-3, is EAGVTQFPSHSVIEKGQTVTLRCDPISGHDNLYWYRRVMGKEIKFLLHFVKESKQDESGMPNNRFLAERTGGTYSTLKVQPAELEDSGVYFCASSPAGLAFTDTQYFGPGTRLTVL.

The sample holds many counts of this clonotype. V is TRBV12-3 or TRBV12-4 and J is TRBJ2-2, with D possibly being TRBD1 (6 bases). This CDR3 spans 13 amino acids. With 6 bases removed from V and 7 bases from J, the gap between germline ends came to 12 bases. For the CDR3, the DNA is TGTGCCAGCAGAAGGACAGAGGACGGGGAGCTGTTTTTT. It encodes CASRRTEDGELFF.

This clonotype was counted between two and nine times. The CDR3 DNA reads as TGTGCCAGCAGCTTGGGGGACGGCCTTCGGGATGAGCAGTTCTTC. It yields the protein CASSLGDGLRDEQFF. The chain links TRBV5-5 to TRBJ2-1; D could derive from TRBD1 or TRBD2 (5 bases each). Trimming removed 0 bases from V and 8 bases from J, with 15 bases in between. Germline V gives CDR1 SGHKS, CDR2 YYEKEE (reference sequence). This CDR3 comprises 15 residues. The entire variable domain, with the rest obtained from reference TRBV5-5 and TRBJ2-1, is as follows: DAGVTQSPTHLIKTRGQQVTLRCSPISGHKSVSWYQQVLGQGPQFIFQYYEKEERGRGNFPDRFSARQFPNYSSELNVNALLLGDSALYLCASSLGDGLRDEQFFGPGTRLTVL.

This clonotype was observed a few times. This rearrangement joins TRBV6-1 to TRBJ1-1; maybe TRBD1 (5 bases). V gave up 2 bases and J gave up 1 base, with 14 bases separating them. This CDR3 comprises 16 residues. Germline-derived CDR1 and CDR2 are MNHNS and SASEGT. CDR3 sequence (DNA): TGTGCCAGCAGTGAATGGGGGGGGTTAGAGAACACTGAAGCTTTCTTT. It yields the protein CASSEWGGLENTEAFF.

This sequence joins TRBV5-1 and TRBJ2-1; 9 nucleotides align to TRBD1. CDR3 length: 15 residues. V was clipped by 4 bases and J by 5 bases; unmatched bases: 7. The germline V gene has CDR1 SGHRS and CDR2 YFSETQ. This CDR3 reads CASSPGTGYHNEQFF. DNA of the CDR3: TGCGCCAGCAGCCCAGGGACAGGGTACCACAATGAGCAGTTCTTC.

V usage is TRBV12-3 or TRBV12-4 and J usage is TRBJ2-7, with a possible D match to TRBD1 (6 bases). This CDR3 region has 13 residues. Trimming removed 6 bases from V and 4 bases from J, with 13 bases in between. CDR3 region: CASSPQGGYEQYF. The CDR3 DNA is TGTGCCAGCAGCCCACAGGGTGGATACGAGCAGTACTTC.

The rearrangement links TRBV9 to TRBJ2-1; D is ambiguous. Germline V CDR1 and CDR2: SGDLS, YYNGEE. The V gene lost 0 bases and the J gene lost 1 base, with 14 bases spanning the gap. The CDR3 is made up of 17 amino acids. The CDR3 region is CASSVAGVKDSYNEQFF. The CDR3 nucleotides are TGTGCCAGCAGCGTAGCGGGCGTTAAAGATTCCTACAATGAGCAGTTCTTC.

In this sample, this clonotype turned up a few times. The CDR3 sequence: CASSSPYQETQYF. The DNA of the CDR3 is TGTGCCAGCAGCTCCCCGTACCAAGAGACCCAGTACTTC. J is TRBJ2-5 and V is TRBV27, with D unresolved. The ends were cut back, 6 bases at V and 0 bases at J, with 8 bases in the middle. Germline loops: CDR1 MNHEY, CDR2 SMNVEV (reference sequence). The CDR3 contains 13 residues.

V usage is TRBV18 and J usage is TRBJ1-1; perhaps TRBD1 as D (5 bases). Trimming took off 6 bases at V and 0 bases at J, with 20 bases between the two ends. The CDR3 runs 17 residues. The germline CDR1 and CDR2 sequences are KGHSH and LQKENI. CDR3 coding DNA: TGTGCCAGCTCCCCCACAGGCACAGGTTACATGAACACTGAAGCTTTCTTT. Its protein is CASSPTGTGYMNTEAFF.

This sequence joins TRBV10-3 and TRBJ2-6; D may be TRBD1 (6 bases). V was pared by 3 bases and J by 0 bases, with 9 bases between. Germline loops: CDR1 ENHRY, CDR2 SYGVKD. There are 16 residues in the CDR3. CDR3 residues: CAISEGGSSGANVLTF. CDR3 in DNA: TGTGCCATCAGTGAAGGGGGAAGCTCTGGGGCCAACGTCCTGACTTTC.

This clonotype turned up a few times. The chain uses TRBV21-1 and TRBJ2-1. TRBV21-1 is designated a pseudogene. The CDR3 sequence is 16 residues long. The DNA for the CDR3 is TGTGCCAGCCGTCGGGGAATGGGTCAGACGAGGAATGAGCAGTTCTTC. As protein: CASRRGMGQTRNEQFF.

In its sample, this clonotype was seen a few times. The gene calls are TRBV28 and TRBJ1-5; 7 bases line up with TRBD1. CDR1 is MDHEN, CDR2 SYDVKM, per germline. This CDR3 contains 16 residues. Trimming cost V 7 bases and J 1 base; bases outside gene matches: 10. CDR3 amino acids: CASTTGPILSNQPQHF. The CDR3 region has the DNA TGTGCCAGCACGACAGGGCCGATTTTAAGCAATCAGCCCCAGCATTTT.

The gene calls are TRBV12-3 or TRBV12-4 and TRBJ2-3; D remains ambiguous. This CDR3 is 16 amino acids long. The V gene lost 1 base and the J gene lost 2 bases, with 13 bases spanning the gap. The CDR3 reads CASSLGYGRDTDTQYF. The CDR3 bases are TGTGCCAGCAGTTTAGGTTACGGAAGGGACACAGATACGCAGTATTTT.

The V and J genes are TRBV19 and TRBJ1-1, with 7 bases fitting TRBD1. Germline values: CDR1 LNHDA, CDR2 SQIVND (reference sequence). The trim removed 6 bases at V and 8 bases at J, leaving 6 bases unmatched. The CDR3 runs 12 residues. For the CDR3, the DNA is TGTGCCAGTAGCTCGACAGGGACAGAAGCTTTCTTT. It is translated as CASSSTGTEAFF.

The V and J genes are TRBV5-1 and TRBJ2-2, with 14 bases that match TRBD2. This CDR3 spans 18 amino acids. Trimming at V came to 3 bases and at J to 6 bases, leaving 10 bases not matched to a gene. Germline CDR1 and CDR2: SGHRS and YFSETQ. The chain's CDR3 is CASSYGTSGGRVAGELFF. CDR3 nucleotide sequence: TGCGCCAGCAGCTACGGGACTAGCGGGGGCCGGGTGGCCGGGGAGCTGTTTTTT.

The chain uses TRBV4-1 and TRBJ2-7; D gene uncertain. This CDR3 is 14 amino acids long. Per the germline V gene, CDR1 is MGHRA and CDR2 is YSYEKL. V lost 0 bases and J lost 2, with 8 bases in between. CDR3 bases: TGCGCCAGCAGCCAAGATCTCGGCCCCTACGAGCAGTACTTC. Translated: CASSQDLGPYEQYF.

This clonotype was counted once. The gene calls are TRBV12-3 or TRBV12-4 and TRBJ1-4; 8 bases agree with TRBD1. The CDR3 loop spans 14 amino acids. V trimming: 6 bases; J trimming: 7 bases; junction bases outside the gene matches: 7. Written as DNA, the CDR3 is TGTGCCAGCAGCCTTCAGGGGGCAGGTGAAAAACTGTTTTTT. Translated: CASSLQGAGEKLFF.

V is TRBV6-6 and J is TRBJ1-1; perhaps TRBD1 as D (6 bases). Germline V CDR1 and CDR2: MNHNY, SVGAGI (reference sequence). Trimming shortened V by 2 bases and J by 11 bases, and 12 bases separated the two germline ends. There are 12 residues in the CDR3. The CDR3 nucleotides are TGTGCCAGCAGTTACGTAGGCCAGGGGGCTTTCTTT. This translates into CASSYVGQGAFF.

V gene TRBV6-5 combines with J gene TRBJ2-6; 9 positions agree with TRBD2. This CDR3 spans 19 amino acids. Germline CDR1 is MNHEY and CDR2 is SVGAGI. Trimming removed 0 bases from V and 4 bases from J; junction bases left unmatched: 10. This CDR3 reads CASSYSGIAGAYGANVLTF. In DNA, the CDR3 is TGTGCCAGCAGTTACTCGGGTATAGCGGGAGCGTACGGGGCCAACGTCCTGACTTTC.

The chain uses TRBV20-1 and TRBJ2-3; D possibly corresponds to TRBD2 (6 bases). The CDR3 is 12 residues long. Trimming cost V 6 bases and J 5 bases, with 12 bases left between them. Germline CDR1 and CDR2: DFQATT and SNEGSKA (reference sequence). The CDR3 region has the DNA TGCAGTGCGGGATTCGGGGGAGATACGCAGTATTTT. Its translation: CSAGFGGDTQYF.